One sample yielded the 25 T cell receptor beta chains listed below, sequenced in a study of shared clonotypes between healthy human individuals. Assay used: immunoSEQ multiplex PCR; TCRdb lists only in-frame clones, some missing. The sample holds about 2.4 million clones, 90% to 95% seen once. The specimen was naive CD4+ T cells from PBMCs. As for subset: CD45RA+ positively selected. All receptors come from a man younger than 35 in good health. Some clones in this sample may be carry-over from other donors' samples.

This chain connects TRBV5-1 to TRBJ1-1; a possible D gene is TRBD1 (5 bases). CDR1 and CDR2 (germline): SGHRS, YFSETQ. There are 16 residues in the CDR3. V lost 4 bases to trimming and J lost 3 bases, with 19 bases between them. The CDR3 DNA reads as TGCGCCAGCAGCCTCCCCAAGGGGTCGTGGGACACTGAAGCTTTCTTT. Translated: CASSLPKGSWDTEAFF.

This clone appeared a single time. This chain links TRBV11-2 with TRBJ1-2; 7 nucleotides match TRBD1. Germline lookup yields CDR1 SGHAT and CDR2 FQNNGV. The CDR3 has 16 amino acids. Losses at the gene ends were 5 bases for V and 1 base for J; bases not matched to a gene: 10. For the CDR3, the DNA is TGTGCCAGCAGCGGACTCAGGACAGGACTTAACTATGGCTACACCTTC. It encodes CASSGLRTGLNYGYTF.

This chain joins TRBV5-1 and TRBJ2-3, with D unresolved. This CDR3 is 14 amino acids long. Germline-derived CDR1 and CDR2 are SGHRS and YFSETQ. Trimming left V 0 bases short and J 2 bases short, with 7 bases between. This chain's CDR3 is CASSLGSNTDTQYF. The CDR3, as DNA: TGCGCCAGCAGCTTGGGTTCTAACACAGATACGCAGTATTTT.

This chain joins TRBV4-2 and TRBJ2-1, with 7 bases aligning to TRBD1. The CDR3 is 16 residues long. CDR1 and CDR2 from the germline V gene are LGHNA and YNFKEQ. V was clipped by 2 bases and J by 3 bases; unmatched bases: 7. DNA for the CDR3: TGTGCCAGCAGCCAATACGTACAGGGGAGCTACAATGAGCAGTTCTTC. Amino acids: CASSQYVQGSYNEQFF.

The gene calls are TRBV2 and TRBJ1-4, with unresolved D. This CDR3 is built from 14 residues. Germline V gene data show CDR1 as SNHLY and CDR2 as FYNNEI. V lost 4 bases and J lost 0, with 6 bases in between. The CDR3 reads CASSVRATNEKLFF. The DNA of the CDR3 is TGTGCCAGCAGTGTTAGAGCAACTAATGAAAAACTGTTTTTT.

V is TRBV5-4 and J is TRBJ2-1, with D perhaps TRBD1 or TRBD2 (5 bases each). CDR1 SGHNT and CDR2 YYREEE come from the germline V gene (reference sequence). Deletions cut 5 bases from V and 6 bases from J, with 15 bases between. This CDR3 spans 14 amino acids. The CDR3 loop reads CASRGKGSVNEQFF. The CDR3 nucleotides are TGTGCCAGCAGGGGGAAGGGGAGCGTCAATGAGCAGTTCTTC.

The J gene is TRBJ2-7, the V gene TRBV18; 9 positions match TRBD1. The germline gives CDR1 KGHSH, CDR2 LQKENI. With 3 bases clipped from V and 5 bases from J, the junction kept 5 bases outside the gene matches. This CDR3 contains 14 residues. This CDR3 is CASSPDRGVDEQYF. The CDR3 DNA sequence: TGTGCCAGCTCACCCGACAGGGGGGTGGACGAGCAGTACTTC.

This chain joins TRBV4-1 and TRBJ2-1, with TRBD2 matching 9 bases. The V and J ends lost 0 bases and 6 bases, in that order; junction bases with no gene match: 15. CDR3 length: 19 residues. In germline, CDR1 is MGHRA, CDR2 YSYEKL. In nucleotides, the CDR3 is TGCGCCAGCAGCCAAGAGAGGGTAAGCGGGCTAGCGGGACGCAATGAGCAGTTCTTC. As protein: CASSQERVSGLAGRNEQFF.

The chain carries TRBV11-2 and TRBJ2-3; D gene uncertain. Germline V gives CDR1 SGHAT, CDR2 FQNNGV. V was cut by 4 bases and J by 3 bases, with 8 bases left in between. The CDR3 is 13 amino acids. In DNA, the CDR3 is TGTGCCAGCAGCTCCCGACAAACAGATACGCAGTATTTT. Translating gives CASSSRQTDTQYF. Full variable domain (outside the CDR3, taken from reference TRBV11-2 and TRBJ2-3): EAGVAQSPRYKIIEKRQSVAFWCNPISGHATLYWYQQILGQGPKLLIQFQNNGVVDDSQLPKDRFSAERLKGVDSTLKIQPAKLEDSAVYLCASSSRQTDTQYFGPGTRLTVL.

Worth noting for this clone: Additional DNA sequences in this sample encode the identical CDR3. V gene TRBV6-4 combines with J gene TRBJ1-2; tentatively, D is TRBD1 (6 bases). V lost 0 bases, J lost 5 bases, and 10 bases lay in between. The germline V gene encodes CDR1 MRHNA and CDR2 SNTAGT. The CDR3 contains 14 residues. The DNA of the CDR3 is TGTGCCAGCAGTGACTCCGGGAGGGGGTATGGCTACACCTTC. Its translation: CASSDSGRGYGYTF.

This clone was seen a few times. This rearrangement joins TRBV10-3 to TRBJ2-1; TRBD1 agrees at 10 bases. Unmatched junction bases numbered 17, after V lost 6 bases and J lost 6 bases. CDR3 length equals 18 residues. CDR1 and CDR2 (germline): ENHRY, SYGVKD. The CDR3 nucleotides read TGTGCCATCAGCGTCGGGACAGGGGAGTTGGGGCTTCCCAATGAGCAGTTCTTC. Translated: CAISVGTGELGLPNEQFF.

This clone appeared a few times. This CDR3 is also generated by other DNA sequences in the sample. This chain uses TRBV5-1 with TRBJ1-2; D gene uncertain. V lost 0 bases to trimming and J lost 0 bases, with 0 bases between them. In germline, CDR1 is SGHRS, CDR2 YFSETQ. The CDR3 sequence is 12 residues long. The DNA for the CDR3 is TGCGCCAGCAGCTTGGCTAACTATGGCTACACCTTC. It translates to CASSLANYGYTF.

This clone appeared once. The V and J genes are TRBV5-1 and TRBJ2-6, with a weak D call TRBD2 (7 bases). The V and J ends lost 3 bases and 0 bases respectively, with 16 bases between them. The germline gives CDR1 SGHRS, CDR2 YFSETQ. CDR3 length equals 18 residues. The CDR3 loop is CASSSGGGPGSGANVLTF. The CDR3 coding sequence is TGCGCCAGCAGCTCGGGGGGCGGACCTGGCTCTGGGGCCAACGTCCTGACTTTC.

The CDR3 here is CASRRRTSGKTDTQYF. CDR3 coding DNA: TGTGCCAGCAGACGTCGGACTAGCGGGAAAACAGATACGCAGTATTTT. J is TRBJ2-3 and V is TRBV28; TRBD2 matches at 12 bases. CDR1 and CDR2 (germline): MDHEN, SYDVKM. The CDR3 loop spans 16 amino acids. Trimming removed 6 bases from V and 3 bases from J; junction bases left unmatched: 7.

J is TRBJ1-1 and V is TRBV7-2; possibly TRBD1 for D (5 bases). CDR3 length equals 13 residues. From germline, CDR1 is SGHTA and CDR2 FQGNSA. Between the trimmed V and J ends, which lost 1 base and 10 bases, there was a span of 13 bases. CDR3 sequence reads: CASSLGASRGAFF. The CDR3 DNA reads TGTGCCAGCAGCTTAGGAGCGTCAAGGGGAGCTTTCTTT.

The rearrangement joins TRBV10-3 to TRBJ2-7; TRBD2 agrees at 9 bases. The CDR3 runs 15 residues. Per the germline V gene, CDR1 is ENHRY and CDR2 is SYGVKD. The junction had 11 bases not matched to a gene; V was cut back by 4 bases and J by 7 bases. The CDR3 region has the DNA TGTGCCATCAGTGTCCAGGGGAGCGGGGGGTCTGAGCAGTACTTC. This encodes CAISVQGSGGSEQYF.

The V call is TRBV28, the J call TRBJ2-7; TRBD2 agrees at 12 bases. This CDR3 is built from 15 residues. V shed 6 bases, J shed 2 bases, and the junction held 5 bases outside the gene matches. From germline, CDR1 is MDHEN and CDR2 SYDVKM. The CDR3 protein is CASRELAGGPYEQYF. The DNA of the CDR3 is TGTGCCAGCAGAGAACTAGCGGGAGGCCCCTACGAGCAGTACTTC. The full variable domain, in which reference TRBV28 and TRBJ2-7 provide the parts outside the CDR3, is DVKVTQSSRYLVKRTGEKVFLECVQDMDHENMFWYRQDPGLGLRLIYFSYDVKMKEKGDIPEGYSVSREKKERFSLILESASTNQTSMYLCASRELAGGPYEQYFGPGTRLTVT.

The chain is built from TRBV11-2 and TRBJ2-3; D remains ambiguous. The CDR3 is 15 amino acids. From germline, CDR1 is SGHAT and CDR2 FQNNGV. The ends were cut back, 5 bases at V and 5 bases at J, with 17 bases in the middle. The CDR3 sequence is CASSRLGDSGDTQYF. The CDR3 bases are TGTGCCAGCAGCCGCCTCGGAGATTCAGGAGATACGCAGTATTTT.

The chain recombines TRBV28 with TRBJ1-2; 7 nucleotides match TRBD1. Germline values: CDR1 MDHEN, CDR2 SYDVKM. With V trimmed by 2 bases and J by 9 bases, 15 bases remained unmatched. The CDR3 has 16 amino acids. CDR3 coding DNA: TGTGCCAGCAGTTTACGACAGGGAACCTCCTTTCTCCGCTACACCTTC. Translated, it gives CASSLRQGTSFLRYTF.

The chain links TRBV5-1 to TRBJ2-5; 9 bases line up with TRBD1. Germline V gene sequence: CDR1 SGHRS, CDR2 YFSETQ. The CDR3 loop spans 16 amino acids. Trimming cost V 3 bases and J 5 bases; bases outside gene matches: 11. In DNA, the CDR3 is TGCGCCAGCAGCTCGGTGATGGGACAGGGTGGTGAGACCCAGTACTTC. As protein: CASSSVMGQGGETQYF.

This clone was observed once. The chain joins TRBV6-1 to TRBJ2-7, with a weak D call TRBD1 (5 bases). This CDR3 is built from 15 residues. Germline CDR1 MNHNS, CDR2 SASEGT. Trimming took off 2 bases at V and 2 bases at J, with 13 bases between the two ends. The CDR3 DNA follows: TGTGCCAGCAGTGAACTGTGGACACTGGCCTACGAGCAGTACTTC. This translates into CASSELWTLAYEQYF.

The gene calls are TRBV5-1 and TRBJ2-7; D is possibly TRBD1 or TRBD2 (6 bases each). Between the trimmed V and J ends, which lost 0 bases and 0 bases, there was a span of 13 bases. Germline V gene sequence: CDR1 SGHRS, CDR2 YFSETQ. This CDR3 contains 16 residues. The CDR3 bases are TGCGCCAGCAGCTTGGCTGGGGGGCCCTTCTCCTACGAGCAGTACTTC. Translated: CASSLAGGPFSYEQYF.

The genes are TRBV6-1 and TRBJ1-1; D possibly corresponds to TRBD1 (5 bases). The CDR3 sequence is 14 residues long. From germline, CDR1 is MNHNS and CDR2 SASEGT. V dropped 8 bases and J dropped 2 bases, with 15 bases sitting between them. This CDR3 is CASRRGRENTEAFF. CDR3 sequence (DNA): TGTGCCAGCCGTCGGGGCCGCGAAAACACTGAAGCTTTCTTT.

In regard to this clone: Its ends do not fully match the called genes, so a read error is possible. The rearrangement joins TRBV5-1 to TRBJ2-3; TRBD2 matches 14 bases. This CDR3 contains 15 residues. Germline CDR1 reads SGHRS; CDR2 reads YFSETQ. The CDR3 protein is CASGLGTSGRDTQYF. As DNA, the CDR3 is TGCGCCAGCGGCTTGGGGACTAGCGGGAGAGATACGCAGTATTTT.

CDR3 loop: CASSLVAGQRSYEQYF. The CDR3 DNA reads TGTGCCAGCAGCTTAGTTGCAGGCCAAAGGTCCTACGAGCAGTACTTC. The chain carries TRBV7-8 and TRBJ2-7, with D uncertain. Germline loops: CDR1 SGHVS, CDR2 FQNEAQ. V lost 1 base to trimming and J lost 1 base, with 14 bases between them. The CDR3 has 16 residues.